The present entry profiles one TCR beta chain with its context. This clonotype was counted only a few times. This receptor's antigen is unknown. Base qualities are not recorded, but no much larger clone differs from it by a single base. The data were obtained in a study of vaccination and CD4 T cells after COVID-19 (dated by TCRdb to 2022 to 2024). Study-level background: Every convalescent patient had a positive nasal swab PCR test for SARS-CoV-2, with mild disease in roughly ten patients and severe disease in one. Post-COVID blood samples were collected from convalescent patients a median of approximately 93 days after diagnosis, with a range of about 30 to 161 days. Six males and four females were included in the convalescent cohort, with two Hispanic individuals, seven Caucasians, two Asians and one multiracial person represented. Each participant got two doses of either the Pfizer-BioNTech BNT162b2 vaccine (n=8) or the Moderna mRNA-1273 vaccine (n=2). Post-vaccine blood samples were obtained a median of around 74 days after the second vaccine dose, with a range of 14 to 241 days. Control cultures received a CEFX viral epitope pool as the positive control, an HIV-1 Nef peptide pool as the negative control, or no peptide. For stimulating the cultures, overlapping spike peptide pools were used, derived from SARS-CoV-2 as well as from the common cold coronaviruses HCoV-NL63, HCoV-OC43 and HCoV-229E. The spike-specific CD4+ TCR repertoire was compared before and after mRNA vaccination in approximately ten COVID-19 convalescent patients and a handful of infection-naive healthy vaccine recipients.

The treatment or condition label for this specimen denotes: roughly ten-day PBMC culture with coronavirus spike peptide pools or control peptides (ViraFEST assay). The study used the ViraFEST assay, which expanded antigen-specific T cells with peptide pools and then identified expanded clonotypes by TCR sequencing. The convalescent patients' positive SARS-CoV-2 PCR tests were from March to December 2020, which was before the Alpha, Beta and Delta variants emerged in the United States. Each well held two million PBMCs cultured with about 9.8 ug/ml peptide pools in IMDM containing roughly 5% human AB serum and 7.5 to 10 IU/ml IL-2. On days 3 and 7, half of the culture medium was replaced with fresh IL-2-containing medium. After less than 12 days of culture, CD4+ T cells were isolated by negative selection using the EasySep CD4+ T cell isolation kit. Ficoll-Paque Plus gradient centrifugation was used to isolate PBMCs from whole blood, and the isolated PBMCs were then either used fresh or cryopreserved at -140C. Each culture condition was generally run in triplicate wells.

The CDR3 goes from the cysteine to the phenylalanine over 18 residues. Just the 54-base CDR3 DNA is kept, in frame starting at base 1. The germline V gene sets CDR1 to SQVTM and CDR2 to ANQGSEA. Relative to germline, V is missing 0 bases and J is missing 5 bases, with 15 bases of the junction outside any gene match. Beyond this particular receptor, the publication reports: Only a relatively small number of convalescent patients were included in the study, and early timepoints following natural infection were not analyzed. Of the vaccine-specific clones found in convalescent patients, nearly all (304 of 307) were mono-reactive for SARS-CoV-2 spike instead of being cross-reactive with common cold coronaviruses. The median count of SARS-CoV-2-reactive clonotypes went up from around 23 after infection to a few dozen after vaccination, although the change was not significant. In convalescent patients, a median around 86% of post-vaccine SARS-CoV-2-reactive clones were detected only after vaccination, suggesting vaccine-specific priming.

The library was generated by PCR. TCR sequencing of DNA from cultured CD4+ T cells used the Oncomine TCR Beta short-read assay at the Johns Hopkins FTIC core. Genomic DNA was extracted from the cultured CD4+ T cells with the QIAamp micro DNA kit. Oncomine TCR Beta libraries from cultured CD4+ T cells were pooled with unique dual indexes and sequenced on an Illumina iSeq 100. Per the source publication's procedure: Non-productive sequences were filtered out, and CDR3s that did not start with C, did not end with F or W, or were shorter than 7 amino acids were discarded. The MANAFEST web application was used to identify antigen-specific clonotypes by comparing peptide-stimulated wells against reference wells and other culture wells. For a clone to be called positive, the clone needed an FDR below 0.05, an odds ratio above 5, and a productive frequency above 0.1% in at least two of three replicate wells. A clonotype was classed as cross-reactive if the clonotype showed significant expansion both in SARS-CoV-2 spike wells and in at least one common cold coronavirus spike condition. Similarity between CDR3 sequences was evaluated in R version 3.6.1 using Levenshtein distances (stringdist) and unrooted phylogenetic trees (ape). The raw public data were reprocessed by TCRdb itself: fastp quality trimming at Q25, MiXCR clonotype calling, in-frame beta chains only. Each CDR3 protein appears once, grouped with its most common genes and DNA. TCRdb, not the original authors, processed these V and J calls. Recorded for this sample are more than 20,000 distinct CDR3 sequences; roughly half of them occurred a single time. The leading ten clones occupy over 3.5% of the sample.

The sample was CD4+ T cells from blood, cultured in vitro. The TCR originated in a human donor who had recovered from COVID-19. The chain was built from TRBV29-1 and TRBJ2-2; 7 central nucleotides agree with TRBD2. The nucleotide sequence reads as follows: TGCAGCGTTGAAGAGGTCACCGGGGGGACCTCAGGGACCGGGGAGCTGTTTTTT. This translates into CSVEEVTGGTSGTGELFF.